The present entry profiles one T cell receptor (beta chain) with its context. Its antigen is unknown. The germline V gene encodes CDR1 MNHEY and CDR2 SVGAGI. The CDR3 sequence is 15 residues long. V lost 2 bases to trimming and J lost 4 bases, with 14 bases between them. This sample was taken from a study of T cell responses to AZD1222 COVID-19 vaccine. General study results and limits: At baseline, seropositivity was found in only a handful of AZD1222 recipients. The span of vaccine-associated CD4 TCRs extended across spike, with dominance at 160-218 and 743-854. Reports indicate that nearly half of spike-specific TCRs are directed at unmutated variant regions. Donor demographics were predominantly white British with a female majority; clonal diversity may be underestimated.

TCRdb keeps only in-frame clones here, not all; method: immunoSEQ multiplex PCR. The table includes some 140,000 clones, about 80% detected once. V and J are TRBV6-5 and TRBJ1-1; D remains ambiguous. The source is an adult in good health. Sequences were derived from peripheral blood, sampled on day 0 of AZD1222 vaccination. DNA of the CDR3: TGTGCCAGCAGTTACCTTACCAGCCTGGGCACTGAAGCTTTCTTT. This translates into CASSYLTSLGTEAFF.